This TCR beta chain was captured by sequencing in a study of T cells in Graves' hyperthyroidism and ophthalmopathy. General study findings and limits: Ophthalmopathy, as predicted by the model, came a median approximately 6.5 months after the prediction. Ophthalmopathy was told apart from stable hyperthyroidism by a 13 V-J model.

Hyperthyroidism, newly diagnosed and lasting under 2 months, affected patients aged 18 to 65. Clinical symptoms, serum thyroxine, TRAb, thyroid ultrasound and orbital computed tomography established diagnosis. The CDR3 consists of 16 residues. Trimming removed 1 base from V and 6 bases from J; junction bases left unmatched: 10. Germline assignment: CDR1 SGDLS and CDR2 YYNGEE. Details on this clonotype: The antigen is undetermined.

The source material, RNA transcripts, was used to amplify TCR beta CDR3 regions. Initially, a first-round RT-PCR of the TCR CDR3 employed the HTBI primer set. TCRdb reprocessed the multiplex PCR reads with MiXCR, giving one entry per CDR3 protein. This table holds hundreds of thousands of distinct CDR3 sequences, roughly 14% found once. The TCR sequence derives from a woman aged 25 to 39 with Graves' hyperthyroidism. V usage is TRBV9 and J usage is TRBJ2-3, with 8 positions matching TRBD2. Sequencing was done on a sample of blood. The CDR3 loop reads CASSVNGRALSDTQYF. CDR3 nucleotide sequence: TGTGCCAGCAGCGTAAACGGGAGGGCCTTGAGTGATACGCAGTATTTT.